Listed here are 32 T cell receptor beta chains from one sample, sequenced in a study of shared clonotypes between healthy human individuals (dated by TCRdb to the early 2020s). For the CD8 naive samples, CD45RO-negative cells were positively selected for CCR7, yielding a CD45RA+CCR7+ population from which TemRA cells were excluded. The library was made by the immunoSEQ multiplex PCR assay. TCRdb provides this immuneACCESS table in a form limited to in-frame rearrangements. Some clones are lacking; in checked studies, under half of them reflect an unresolved V gene, and why the rest are absent is not known. Present in this sample are hundreds of thousands of clones, 80% to 95% of which were seen just once. The top ten hold less than 25% of the sample. Specimen: naive CD8+ T cells sorted from blood. The cell subset or site label corresponds to: CD45RA+CCR7+. All receptors come from a man aged 30 to 45 in good health.

J is TRBJ2-3 and V is TRBV6-1; TRBD2 aligns across 10 bases. The germline V gene has CDR1 MNHNS and CDR2 SASEGT. The V gene end was trimmed by 4 bases and the J gene end by 2 bases; junction bases not matched to a gene: 3. The CDR3 runs 15 residues. The CDR3 loop reads CASSGSGRVTDTQYF. The CDR3 region has the DNA TGTGCCAGCAGTGGGAGCGGGAGGGTCACAGATACGCAGTATTTT.

This clone was found once. The chain uses TRBV28 and TRBJ1-4; TRBD1 might be the D (5 bases). Germline V lookup: CDR1 MDHEN, CDR2 SYDVKM. V lost 2 bases to trimming and J lost 0 bases, with 10 bases between them. The CDR3 is 16 residues long. The CDR3 DNA sequence: TGTGCCAGCAGTTTAGTACAGGCGTCAACTAATGAAAAACTGTTTTTT. Its protein is CASSLVQASTNEKLFF.

The chain has TRBV6-5 and TRBJ1-5; D is perhaps TRBD1 (6 bases). The germline CDR1 and CDR2 sequences are MNHEY and SVGAGI. This CDR3 is built from 14 residues. V was clipped by 2 bases and J by 8 bases, with 13 bases between them. Here the CDR3 reads CASSYTDRGEPQHF. The CDR3 DNA follows: TGTGCCAGCAGTTACACGGACAGAGGGGAGCCCCAGCATTTT.

This sequence joins TRBV7-9 and TRBJ1-3; D gene unclear. The germline V and J ends were trimmed by 5 bases and 0 bases, with 2 bases remaining between them. The CDR3 loop spans 12 amino acids. Per the germline V gene, CDR1 is SEHNR and CDR2 is FQNEAQ (reference sequence). CDR3 sequence: CASSTSGNTIYF. The CDR3 region has the DNA TGTGCCAGCAGCACCTCTGGAAACACCATATATTTT.

The rearrangement links TRBV6-1 to TRBJ1-1; maybe TRBD1 (5 bases). CDR1 MNHNS and CDR2 SASEGT come from the germline V gene. The CDR3 consists of 15 residues. V was trimmed by 2 bases and J by 3 bases, leaving 13 bases between them. The DNA for the CDR3 is TGTGCCAGCAGTGAACAGATCCGGGGGGACACTGAAGCTTTCTTT. Encoded protein: CASSEQIRGDTEAFF.

J is TRBJ2-3 and V is TRBV7-6; D unresolved. The V gene's germline CDR1 is SGHVS and CDR2 FNYEAQ. The V end lost 3 bases, the J end lost 2 bases, and 6 bases lay between the germline ends. CDR3 length equals 13 residues. CDR3 amino acids: CASSFAVTDTQYF. The CDR3 coding sequence is TGTGCCAGCAGCTTTGCTGTCACAGATACGCAGTATTTT.

The chain has TRBV5-1 and TRBJ2-1; D not certain. This CDR3 has 17 amino acids. V lost 0 bases to trimming and J lost 0 bases, with 13 bases between them. Germline V gene sequence: CDR1 SGHRS, CDR2 YFSETQ. CDR3 in amino acids: CASSLALATSSYNEQFF. Here the CDR3 DNA reads TGCGCCAGCAGCTTGGCCCTGGCAACGAGCTCCTACAATGAGCAGTTCTTC.

The rearrangement joins TRBV7-2 to TRBJ2-1, with TRBD2 matching over 10 bases. Germline V gene lookup returns CDR1 SGHTA and CDR2 FQGNSA. The J segment lost 8 bases and the V segment lost 2 bases, leaving 9 bases of the junction unmatched. This CDR3 is built from 16 residues. CDR3 loop: CASSLSLAGEVDEQFF. In DNA form, the CDR3 reads TGTGCCAGCAGCTTAAGCCTAGCGGGAGAGGTTGATGAGCAGTTCTTC.

The CDR3 DNA reads TGTGCCAGCAGCCCCGGTACCGGGGGGCGAACCGGGGAGCTGTTTTTT. Translating it yields CASSPGTGGRTGELFF. J is TRBJ2-2 and V is TRBV9; D is possibly TRBD2 (7 bases). The V gene lost 4 bases and the J gene lost 5 bases, with 18 bases spanning the gap. The CDR3 is made up of 16 amino acids. Germline V gives CDR1 SGDLS, CDR2 YYNGEE.

The chain recombines TRBV19 with TRBJ1-1; 7 bases are a match to TRBD1. The junction had 8 bases not matched to a gene; V was cut back by 3 bases and J by 4 bases. The CDR3 is made up of 15 amino acids. Germline V gene lookup returns CDR1 LNHDA and CDR2 SQIVND (reference sequence). CDR3 residues: CASSILAGGATEAFF. CDR3 nucleotide sequence: TGTGCCAGTAGTATTTTAGCAGGGGGGGCCACTGAAGCTTTCTTT.

The chain couples TRBV7-2 to TRBJ1-2; D not resolved. CDR1 is SGHTA and CDR2 is FQGNSA in the germline V gene. This CDR3 is built from 14 residues. The ends were cut back, 2 bases at V and 0 bases at J, with 7 bases in the middle. DNA for the CDR3: TGTGCCAGCAGCTTAAGTAGAGCTAACTATGGCTACACCTTC. It is translated as CASSLSRANYGYTF.

V usage is TRBV9 and J usage is TRBJ2-2; D remains ambiguous. Between the trimmed V and J ends, which lost 4 bases and 0 bases, there was a span of 10 bases. The CDR3 runs 15 residues. Per the germline V gene, CDR1 is SGDLS and CDR2 is YYNGEE. In DNA, the CDR3 is TGTGCCAGCAGCCCTGGGCAGCCGAACACCGGGGAGCTGTTTTTT. It codes for CASSPGQPNTGELFF.

This clone was recorded only once. This chain links TRBV4-1 with TRBJ2-3; 9 bases match TRBD2. The length of the CDR3 is 16 residues. Germline V gives CDR1 MGHRA, CDR2 YSYEKL. With V trimmed by 2 bases and J by 2 bases, 5 bases remained unmatched. Here the CDR3 DNA reads TGCGCCAGCAGCCAAAGACTAGCGGAGGTCACAGATACGCAGTATTTT. Translating gives CASSQRLAEVTDTQYF.

The sample holds one count of this clone. J is TRBJ1-2 and V is TRBV28, with D possibly being TRBD1 (5 bases). The V end was cut by 6 bases, the J end by 1 base, with 12 bases between. This CDR3 has 14 residues. Germline CDR1 MDHEN, CDR2 SYDVKM. The CDR3 DNA sequence: TGTGCCAGCAGAGCCGGGACGGATAACTATGGCTACACCTTC. It translates to CASRAGTDNYGYTF.

The gene calls are TRBV9 and TRBJ2-3; the D is unclear. Germline V gives CDR1 SGDLS, CDR2 YYNGEE. The CDR3 runs 16 residues. V lost 0 bases, J lost 3 bases, and 14 bases lay in between. The CDR3 loop is CASSVGWTESTDTQYF. CDR3 in DNA: TGTGCCAGCAGCGTAGGTTGGACGGAGTCGACAGATACGCAGTATTTT. Filled out from reference TRBV9 and TRBJ2-3, the complete variable domain reads DSGVTQTPKHLITATGQRVTLRCSPRSGDLSVYWYQQSLDQGLQFLIQYYNGEERAKGNILERFSAQQFPDLHSELNLSSLELGDSALYFCASSVGWTESTDTQYFGPGTRLTVL.

This clone was observed once. This chain uses TRBV6-6 with TRBJ2-3; D unclear. Germline CDR1 and CDR2: MNHNY and SVGAGI (reference sequence). V was pared by 0 bases and J by 6 bases, with 16 bases between. This CDR3 region has 16 residues. The DNA for the CDR3 is TGTGCCAGCAGTTACTCGGTAAGACCGACCCAGGATACGCAGTATTTT. It translates to CASSYSVRPTQDTQYF.

The V and J genes are TRBV7-9 and TRBJ2-2, with 9 nucleotides matching TRBD2. Unmatched junction bases numbered 2, after V lost 10 bases and J lost 2 bases. CDR1 SEHNR and CDR2 FQNEAQ come from the germline V gene (reference sequence). This CDR3 is 13 amino acids long. CDR3 amino acids: CAMTSGNTGELFF. DNA of the CDR3: TGTGCCATGACTAGCGGTAACACCGGGGAGCTGTTTTTT.

J is TRBJ2-7 and V is TRBV6-5; 7 bases line up with TRBD1. V gave up 6 bases and J gave up 4 bases; unmatched junction bases: 12. CDR3 length equals 15 residues. Looked up from germline, CDR1 is MNHEY and CDR2 is SVGAGI. The CDR3 DNA follows: TGTGCCAGCAGCCTGGACAGGTTAGGGGTATACGAGCAGTACTTC. Translating it yields CASSLDRLGVYEQYF.

The chain couples TRBV10-3 to TRBJ2-6; D remains ambiguous. Germline CDR1 ENHRY, CDR2 SYGVKD. Trimming took 3 bases from V and 3 from J, leaving 6 bases between them. This CDR3 contains 14 residues. CDR3 bases: TGTGCCATCAGTGATGTTTTTGGGGCCAACGTCCTGACTTTC. This gives the protein CAISDVFGANVLTF.

The sample holds one count of this clone. The J gene is TRBJ2-1, the V gene TRBV30; D is perhaps TRBD2 (5 bases). The CDR3 length is 14 residues. CDR1 is GTSNPN and CDR2 is SVGIG in the germline V gene (reference sequence). V was trimmed by 3 bases and J by 2 bases, leaving 11 bases between them. The CDR3 reads CAWSDYAPYNEQFF. The DNA of the CDR3 is TGTGCCTGGAGCGACTACGCGCCCTACAATGAGCAGTTCTTC.

This CDR3 is CASSSQPGLAENEQFF. As DNA, the CDR3 is TGTGCCAGCAGCTCCCAACCGGGACTAGCGGAAAATGAGCAGTTCTTC. The chain couples TRBV7-9 to TRBJ2-1, with 11 bases identical to TRBD2. CDR3 length: 16 amino acids. CDR1 and CDR2 from the germline V gene are SEHNR and FQNEAQ (reference sequence). Trimming removed 4 bases from V and 7 bases from J; junction bases left unmatched: 9. Based on the CDR3 plus reference TRBV7-9 and TRBJ2-1, the full variable domain is DTGVSQNPRHKITKRGQNVTFRCDPISEHNRLYWYRQTLGQGPEFLTYFQNEAQLEKSRLLSDRFSAERPKGSFSTLEIQRTEQGDSAMYLCASSSQPGLAENEQFFGPGTRLTVL.

The rearrangement joins TRBV9 to TRBJ2-4; D might be TRBD1 or TRBD2, each matching 5 bases. V dropped 0 bases and J dropped 7 bases, with 11 bases sitting between them. Germline V CDR1 and CDR2: SGDLS, YYNGEE. This CDR3 has 14 amino acids. CDR3 in DNA: TGTGCCAGCAGCGTAGCAAGAGAGGGGAACATTCAGTACTTC. Translated: CASSVAREGNIQYF.

The rearrangement joins TRBV29-1 to TRBJ2-7; TRBD1 or TRBD2 may be the D gene (5 bases each). Between the trimmed V and J ends, which lost 4 bases and 6 bases, there was a span of 13 bases. The CDR3 is made up of 12 amino acids. Germline V lookup: CDR1 SQVTM, CDR2 ANQGSEA. CDR3 DNA: TGCAGCGTTGCCAGGTACGGGGCCGAGCAGTACTTC. This translates into CSVARYGAEQYF.

V gene TRBV7-8 combines with J gene TRBJ2-7, with 12 positions matching TRBD2. Germline V gene data show CDR1 as SGHVS and CDR2 as FQNEAQ. The CDR3 consists of 16 residues. Losses at the gene ends were 5 bases for V and 2 bases for J; bases not matched to a gene: 7. CDR3 nucleotide sequence: TGTGCCAGCAGCCCTCGACTAGCGGGAGACACCTACGAGCAGTACTTC. Protein product: CASSPRLAGDTYEQYF.

The rearrangement links TRBV4-1 to TRBJ1-4; 9 nucleotides align to TRBD1. V gave up 0 bases and J gave up 4 bases; unmatched junction bases: 15. The germline V gene encodes CDR1 MGHRA and CDR2 YSYEKL. The CDR3 consists of 20 residues. CDR3 in DNA: TGCGCCAGCAGCCAAGACTCCCTACTCGGACAGGGGCGGTTTAATGAAAAACTGTTTTTT. Amino acid sequence: CASSQDSLLGQGRFNEKLFF.

The chain is built from TRBV2 and TRBJ2-3; the match to TRBD2 covers 14 bases. The germline CDR1 and CDR2 sequences are SNHLY and FYNNEI. After removal of 2 bases from V and 4 bases from J, the junction contained 23 bases not matched to a gene. The CDR3 has 23 residues. The CDR3 coding sequence is TGTGCCAGCAGTGAATATAAGCCCAGCGGGACTAGCGGGAGAGGGTATAGGGCAGATACGCAGTATTTT. Amino acid sequence: CASSEYKPSGTSGRGYRADTQYF. The full variable domain, rest sourced from reference TRBV2 and TRBJ2-3, is EPEVTQTPSHQVTQMGQEVILRCVPISNHLYFYWYRQILGQKVEFLVSFYNNEISEKSEIFDDQFSVERPDGSNFTLKIRSTKLEDSAMYFCASSEYKPSGTSGRGYRADTQYFGPGTRLTVL.

The chain is built from TRBV18 and TRBJ1-1; TRBD1 matches at 8 bases. V was pared by 6 bases and J by 8 bases, with 14 bases of the junction left unmatched. There are 15 residues in the CDR3. The germline V gene encodes CDR1 KGHSH and CDR2 LQKENI. CDR3 coding DNA: TGTGCCAGCTCCCTACAGGGGGAGGTAGGTCAGGAAGCTTTCTTT. Its translation: CASSLQGEVGQEAFF.

The V call is TRBV19, the J call TRBJ2-2; D possibly corresponds to TRBD1 (5 bases). V was cut by 1 base and J by 7 bases, with 10 bases left in between. The CDR3 is 14 amino acids. Germline V CDR1 and CDR2: LNHDA, SQIVND (reference sequence). The CDR3 DNA follows: TGTGCCAGTAGTATAGGGCAGGGTCACGGGGAGCTGTTTTTT. Its translation: CASSIGQGHGELFF.

The genes are TRBV11-1 and TRBJ2-7, with D perhaps TRBD1 (5 bases). V was clipped by 4 bases and J by 4 bases, with 11 bases between them. This CDR3 has 13 amino acids. The germline gives CDR1 SGHAT, CDR2 FQDESV (reference sequence). This CDR3 reads CASSSDILYEQYF. The CDR3, as DNA: TGTGCCAGCAGCTCGGACATTCTGTACGAGCAGTACTTC.

This chain joins TRBV5-1 and TRBJ2-7; the match to TRBD1 covers 7 bases. There are 15 residues in the CDR3. Germline assignment: CDR1 SGHRS and CDR2 YFSETQ. V was pared by 7 bases and J by 3 bases, with 13 bases of the junction left unmatched. CDR3 nucleotides: TGCGCCAGCGTAACTAAGGGGGCTCTTTTCTACGAGCAGTACTTC. Protein sequence: CASVTKGALFYEQYF. The variable domain in full, completed from reference TRBV5-1 and TRBJ2-7, reads KAGVTQTPRYLIKTRGQQVTLSCSPISGHRSVSWYQQTPGQGLQFLFEYFSETQRNKGNFPGRFSGRQFSNSRSEMNVSTLELGDSALYLCASVTKGALFYEQYFGPGTRLTVT.

This clone was counted only a few times. The chain uses TRBV7-9 and TRBJ2-2; 10 bases are shared with TRBD2. From germline, CDR1 is SEHNR and CDR2 FQNEAQ (reference sequence). The CDR3 consists of 16 residues. V was clipped by 6 bases and J by 6 bases; unmatched bases: 10. CDR3 in amino acids: CASRPHGTSAAGELFF. The CDR3 region has the DNA TGTGCCAGCAGACCCCACGGGACTAGCGCGGCCGGGGAGCTGTTTTTT. The full variable domain, rest sourced from reference TRBV7-9 and TRBJ2-2, is DTGVSQNPRHKITKRGQNVTFRCDPISEHNRLYWYRQTLGQGPEFLTYFQNEAQLEKSRLLSDRFSAERPKGSFSTLEIQRTEQGDSAMYLCASRPHGTSAAGELFFGEGSRLTVL.

CDR3 loop: CASSPRTSYEQYF. Written as DNA, the CDR3 is TGTGCCAGCAGCCCCCGTACCTCCTACGAGCAGTACTTC. J is TRBJ2-7 and V is TRBV7-9; D gene ambiguous. Germline V gives CDR1 SEHNR, CDR2 FQNEAQ (reference sequence). The CDR3 runs to 13 residues. V shed 5 bases and J shed 0 bases, with 8 bases lying between them.